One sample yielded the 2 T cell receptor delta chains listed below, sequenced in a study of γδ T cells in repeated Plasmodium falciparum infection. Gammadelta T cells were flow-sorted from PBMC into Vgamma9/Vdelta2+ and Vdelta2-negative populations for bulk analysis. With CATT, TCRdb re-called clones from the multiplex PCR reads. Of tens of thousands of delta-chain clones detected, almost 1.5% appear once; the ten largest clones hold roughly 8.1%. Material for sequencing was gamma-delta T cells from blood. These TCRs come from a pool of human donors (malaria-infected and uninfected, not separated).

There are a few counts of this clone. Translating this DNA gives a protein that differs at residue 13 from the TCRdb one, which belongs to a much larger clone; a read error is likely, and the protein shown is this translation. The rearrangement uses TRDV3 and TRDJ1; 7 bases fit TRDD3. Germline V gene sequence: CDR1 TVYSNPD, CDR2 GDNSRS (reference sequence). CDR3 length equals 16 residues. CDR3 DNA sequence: TGTGCCTTCACCCGCTCCCCACGAGGGATACCCGATAGACTCATCTTT. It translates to CAFTRSPRGIPDRLIF. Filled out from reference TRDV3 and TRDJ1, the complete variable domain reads CDKVTQSSPDQTVASGSEVVLLCTYDTVYSNPDLFWYRIRPDYSFQFVFYGDNSRSEGADFTQGRFSVKHILTQKAFHLVISPVRTEDSATYYCAFTRSPRGIPDRLIFGKGTRVTVEP.

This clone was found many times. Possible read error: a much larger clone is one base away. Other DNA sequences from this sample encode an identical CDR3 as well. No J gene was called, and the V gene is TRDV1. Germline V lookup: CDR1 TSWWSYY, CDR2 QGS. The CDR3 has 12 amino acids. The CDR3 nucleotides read TGTGCTCTTGGGGAACCCCGAGGCGAACTAATCTTT. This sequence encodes CALGEPRGELIF.